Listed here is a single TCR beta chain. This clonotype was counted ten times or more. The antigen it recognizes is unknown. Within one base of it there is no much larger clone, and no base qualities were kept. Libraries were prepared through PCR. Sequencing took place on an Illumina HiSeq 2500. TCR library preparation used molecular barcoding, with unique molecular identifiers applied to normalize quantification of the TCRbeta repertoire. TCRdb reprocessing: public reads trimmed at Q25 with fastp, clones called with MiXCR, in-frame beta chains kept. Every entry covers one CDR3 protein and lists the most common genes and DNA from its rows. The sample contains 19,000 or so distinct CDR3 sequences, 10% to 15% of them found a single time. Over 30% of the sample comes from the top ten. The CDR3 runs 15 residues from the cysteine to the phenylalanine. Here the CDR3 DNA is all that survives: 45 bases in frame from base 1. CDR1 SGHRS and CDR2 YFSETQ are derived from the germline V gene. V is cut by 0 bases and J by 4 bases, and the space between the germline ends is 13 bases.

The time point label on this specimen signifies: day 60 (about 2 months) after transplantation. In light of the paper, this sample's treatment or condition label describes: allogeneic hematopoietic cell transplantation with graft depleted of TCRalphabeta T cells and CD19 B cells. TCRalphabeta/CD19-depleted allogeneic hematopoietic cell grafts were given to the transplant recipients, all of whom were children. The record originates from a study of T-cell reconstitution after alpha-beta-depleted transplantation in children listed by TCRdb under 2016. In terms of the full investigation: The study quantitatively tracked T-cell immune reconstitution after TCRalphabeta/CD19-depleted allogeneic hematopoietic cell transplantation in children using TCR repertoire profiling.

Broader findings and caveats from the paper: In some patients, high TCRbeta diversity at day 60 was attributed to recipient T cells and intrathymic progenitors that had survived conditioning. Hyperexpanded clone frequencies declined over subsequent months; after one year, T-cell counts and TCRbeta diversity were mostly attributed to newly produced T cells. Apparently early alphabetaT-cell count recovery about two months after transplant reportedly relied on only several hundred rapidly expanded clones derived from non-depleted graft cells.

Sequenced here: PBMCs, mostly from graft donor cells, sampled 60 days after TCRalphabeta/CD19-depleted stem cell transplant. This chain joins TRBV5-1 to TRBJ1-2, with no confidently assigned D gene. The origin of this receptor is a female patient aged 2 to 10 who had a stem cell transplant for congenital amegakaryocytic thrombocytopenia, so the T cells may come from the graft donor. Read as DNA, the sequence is TGCGCCAGCAGCTTGGTTCCCGGAGCGGGCTATGGCTACACCTTC. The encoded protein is CASSLVPGAGYGYTF.